The source of this TCR beta chain is a study of T cells after yellow fever vaccination. At the level of the study: SMART-Seq v4 Ultra Low Input handled preparation of low-cell-number fractions.

Template switching by 5'RACE produced TCR cDNA, adding a universal primer site and UMIs. MiXCR, applied by TCRdb to the 5' RACE reads, yields one record per CDR3 protein. The table includes some 320,000 distinct CDR3 sequences, approximately 4% detected once. Points from the study as a whole: The secondary T-cell response peaked on day 5, not day 15, but was weaker. A small proportion of clonotypes was detected in both the CD4 and CD8 compartments.

A word on this clonotype: Its target is unknown.

Per germline, CDR1 SGHRS and CDR2 YFSETQ. V was pared by 0 bases and J by 4 bases, with 11 bases between. CDR3 length: 15 residues. The source is a man aged 18 to 30 who received the YFV17D yellow fever vaccine. The specimen was PBMCs, collected 5 days after the yellow fever booster vaccination. The chain joins TRBV5-1 to TRBJ1-5; D not resolved. CDR3: CASSLAGLPNQPQHF. The CDR3 DNA is TGCGCCAGCAGCTTGGCAGGACTTCCAAATCAGCCCCAGCATTTT.